This T cell receptor (beta chain) was sequenced for a study of T cell repertoires in cytomegalovirus infection. The wider study: Public TCR beta signatures provided an indication of both CMV infection and a matching HLA type.

Study findings and constraints: CMV-specific HLA-C-restricted TCR beta clonotypes dominated the ex vivo response. The cumulative frequency of public TCR beta families identified carriers of CMV plus the relevant HLA.

CDR1 is LNHNV, CDR2 YYDKDF, per germline (reference sequence). V lost 4 bases and J lost 4, with 11 bases in between. The CDR3 has 15 amino acids. Worth noting for this clonotype: Antigen unknown.

TCRdb analysed the reads with MiXCR anew, one entry per CDR3 protein. Of 900,000 to 950,000 distinct CDR3 sequences in the sample, 30% to 40% were seen once. This clonotype was obtained from a human donor in good health (CMV status not recorded). Some clones in this sample may be carry-over from other donors' samples. This specimen consisted of cultured CD8+ T cells from PBMCs, obtained from culture after CMV antigen stimulation. V usage is TRBV15 and J usage is TRBJ1-6; D is unclear. In DNA, the CDR3 is TGTGCCACCAGCACAGTGAGTTCGTATAATTCACCCCTCCACTTT. Amino acids: CATSTVSSYNSPLHF.